One sample yielded the 30 T cell receptor beta chains listed below, sequenced in a study. The repertoire was sequenced with immunoSEQ multiplex PCR; TCRdb's copy has only in-frame clones and lacks some. The table records 68,000 or so clones, roughly 95% of them present only once. Sequencing was done on a sample of PBMCs. The receptors were gathered from a man aged 35-49 years with rheumatoid arthritis.

The chain carries TRBV3-1 (or the pseudogene TRBV3-2) and TRBJ2-7; D is perhaps TRBD2 (6 bases). V dropped 1 base and J dropped 7 bases, with 14 bases sitting between them. The germline V gene encodes CDR1 LGHDT and CDR2 YNNKEL (reference sequence). This CDR3 region has 14 residues. CDR3 in amino acids: CASSQGAGHGEQYF. CDR3 DNA: TGTGCCAGCAGCCAAGGGGCGGGGCACGGAGAGCAGTACTTC.

The chain recombines TRBV6-5 with TRBJ1-5, with D possibly being TRBD1 (6 bases). Trimming cost V 0 bases and J 6 bases, with 15 bases left between them. This CDR3 contains 16 residues. From germline, CDR1 is MNHEY and CDR2 SVGAGI. The CDR3 nucleotides read TGTGCCAGCAGTTACTCGATCACAGGGAAGGGTCAGCCCCAGCATTTT. Residues: CASSYSITGKGQPQHF.

The chain uses TRBV6-5 and TRBJ2-7; D not certain. The germline V gene encodes CDR1 MNHEY and CDR2 SVGAGI. CDR3 length equals 13 residues. V lost 9 bases and J lost 3, with 15 bases in between. Written as DNA, the CDR3 is TGTGCCAGTACACACGACATCCGCTACGAGCAGTACTTC. Translation: CASTHDIRYEQYF.

This chain links TRBV3-1 (or the pseudogene TRBV3-2) with TRBJ1-1, with TRBD1 identical over 8 bases. The germline CDR1 and CDR2 sequences are LGHDT and YNNKEL (reference sequence). There are 14 residues in the CDR3. Unmatched junction bases numbered 5, after V lost 4 bases and J lost 4 bases. This CDR3 reads CASSRSGGLTEAFF. The CDR3 region has the DNA TGTGCCAGCAGCCGATCAGGGGGCCTCACTGAAGCTTTCTTT.

This clone was picked up a small number of times. The rearrangement joins TRBV4-1 to TRBJ1-5; D is uncertain. V was clipped by 3 bases and J by 5 bases, with 14 bases between them. The V gene's germline CDR1 is MGHRA and CDR2 YSYEKL. This CDR3 contains 15 residues. CDR3 residues: CASSHLDSSDQPQHF. The CDR3, as DNA: TGCGCCAGCAGCCATCTGGACTCTTCCGATCAGCCCCAGCATTTT.

This rearrangement joins TRBV7-3 to TRBJ1-1; D might be TRBD1 (6 bases). The CDR3 length is 16 residues. Per the germline V gene, CDR1 is SGHTA and CDR2 is FQGTGA. V lost 3 bases and J lost 3, with 17 bases in between. This CDR3 is CASSFRGGALDTEAFF. As DNA, the CDR3 is TGTGCCAGCAGCTTTCGCGGGGGCGCGTTGGACACTGAAGCTTTCTTT.

V and J are TRBV5-1 and TRBJ1-2; 7 nucleotides align to TRBD1. In germline, CDR1 is SGHRS, CDR2 YFSETQ. The V gene end was trimmed by 2 bases and the J gene end by 6 bases; junction bases not matched to a gene: 7. The CDR3 contains 14 residues. This CDR3 is CASSFETGSDGYTF. CDR3 nucleotides: TGCGCCAGCAGCTTCGAGACAGGGAGCGATGGCTACACCTTC.

This sequence joins TRBV12-3 or TRBV12-4 and TRBJ1-5; D unresolved. Trimming stripped 6 bases from V and 1 base from J, with 4 bases between. The CDR3 length is 12 residues. CDR3 sequence (DNA): TGTGCCAGCAGCCGGAGCAATCAGCCCCAGCATTTT. Encoded protein: CASSRSNQPQHF.

The CDR3, as DNA: TGCGCCAGCTTCGAAGAGGGCCAAAGGAACACCATATATTTT. Translating gives CASFEEGQRNTIYF. The rearrangement joins TRBV5-1 to TRBJ1-3; D unresolved. Germline CDR1 is SGHRS and CDR2 is YFSETQ. The germline V and J ends were trimmed by 7 bases and 7 bases, with 18 bases remaining between them. The CDR3 runs 14 residues. Drawing the rest from reference TRBV5-1 and TRBJ1-3, the complete variable domain is KAGVTQTPRYLIKTRGQQVTLSCSPISGHRSVSWYQQTPGQGLQFLFEYFSETQRNKGNFPGRFSGRQFSNSRSEMNVSTLELGDSALYLCASFEEGQRNTIYFGEGSWLTVV.

This clone was seen only once. The CDR3 bases are TGTGCCAGCAGCCACCGCGGGAGGGCCGGGGGTGAGCAGTTCTTC. Protein product: CASSHRGRAGGEQFF. This chain connects TRBV3-1 (or the pseudogene TRBV3-2) to TRBJ2-1; 9 bases line up with TRBD2. V was clipped by 3 bases and J by 9 bases; unmatched bases: 9. The CDR3 consists of 15 residues. Germline assignment: CDR1 LGHDT and CDR2 YNNKEL (reference sequence).

The chain combines TRBV28 with TRBJ1-5; TRBD1 agrees at 8 bases. The CDR3 is 14 amino acids. Germline CDR1 reads MDHEN; CDR2 reads SYDVKM. V was pared by 5 bases and J by 7 bases, with 7 bases of the junction left unmatched. Written as DNA, the CDR3 is TGTGCCAGCAGTAGTCAGGGGGCCATGCAGCCCCAGCATTTT. Protein product: CASSSQGAMQPQHF.

The chain has TRBV28 and TRBJ2-1; 10 bases fit TRBD2. Germline V gives CDR1 MDHEN, CDR2 SYDVKM. The CDR3 loop spans 16 amino acids. V trimming: 5 bases; J trimming: 6 bases; junction bases outside the gene matches: 10. The DNA for the CDR3 is TGTGCCAGCAGTATCCCGAAGCGGGAGGGCCCCAATGAGCAGTTCTTC. Amino acid sequence: CASSIPKREGPNEQFF. Full variable domain (outside the CDR3, taken from reference TRBV28 and TRBJ2-1): DVKVTQSSRYLVKRTGEKVFLECVQDMDHENMFWYRQDPGLGLRLIYFSYDVKMKEKGDIPEGYSVSREKKERFSLILESASTNQTSMYLCASSIPKREGPNEQFFGPGTRLTVL.

The rearrangement links TRBV7-2 to TRBJ2-7, with D possibly being TRBD1 (5 bases). CDR1 SGHTA and CDR2 FQGNSA come from the germline V gene. The CDR3 has 14 amino acids. Trimming shortened V by 5 bases and J by 2 bases, and 13 bases separated the two germline ends. The CDR3: CASSQQVGPYEQYF. The CDR3 bases are TGTGCCAGCAGCCAACAGGTAGGACCCTACGAGCAGTACTTC.

The rearrangement uses TRBV24-1 and TRBJ2-5, with D uncertain. V lost 1 base and J 5 bases, leaving 4 bases between the germline ends. In germline, CDR1 is KGHDR, CDR2 SFDVKD. The CDR3 totals 12 residues. CDR3 coding DNA: TGTGCCACCAGTGATTTTAGGGAGACCCAGTACTTC. It specifies CATSDFRETQYF.

The chain couples TRBV18 to TRBJ2-5, with D unclear. This CDR3 contains 15 residues. Germline CDR1 is KGHSH and CDR2 is LQKENI. Trimming shortened V by 0 bases and J by 2 bases, and 10 bases separated the two germline ends. The CDR3 protein is CASSPPSIGQETQYF. CDR3 nucleotides: TGTGCCAGCTCACCACCGTCTATAGGGCAAGAGACCCAGTACTTC.

This sequence joins TRBV4-1 and TRBJ2-1; TRBD1 matches 12 bases. Germline loops: CDR1 MGHRA, CDR2 YSYEKL. The CDR3 extends over 17 amino acids. V shed 1 base and J 12 bases; nucleotides not matched to a gene: 13. The CDR3 spells CASSQGDSGTGGFPQFF. In nucleotides, the CDR3 is TGCGCCAGCAGCCAAGGGGACTCCGGGACAGGGGGCTTTCCGCAGTTCTTC.

This clone was recorded once. CDR3 nucleotides: TGTGCCAGTAGTATAGATCGACAGGGGCCCTCCTACGAGCAGTACTTC. It specifies CASSIDRQGPSYEQYF. The chain is built from TRBV19 and TRBJ2-7; TRBD1 matches 8 bases. The V gene end was trimmed by 0 bases and the J gene end by 0 bases; junction bases not matched to a gene: 4. The germline gives CDR1 LNHDA, CDR2 SQIVND (reference sequence). CDR3 length: 16 residues.

This clone was detected only once. The chain couples TRBV5-5 to TRBJ2-1; 9 bases are shared with TRBD2. The V segment lost 4 bases and the J segment 8 bases; nucleotides outside the gene matches: 10. This CDR3 spans 15 amino acids. Germline V lookup: CDR1 SGHKS, CDR2 YYEKEE (reference sequence). The CDR3: CASSPLSGGNDEQFF. The CDR3 coding sequence is TGTGCCAGCAGCCCCTTAAGCGGGGGGAACGATGAGCAGTTCTTC.

The chain has TRBV7-9 and TRBJ1-4; D uncertain. Trimming removed 6 bases at V and 4 bases at J, with 12 bases between. Germline V lookup: CDR1 SEHNR, CDR2 FQNEAQ (reference sequence). There are 14 residues in the CDR3. The CDR3 region is CASRLTPGNEKLFF. The CDR3 DNA reads TGTGCCAGCAGACTGACACCCGGTAATGAAAAACTGTTTTTT. Full variable domain (rest looked up from reference TRBV7-9 and TRBJ1-4): DTGVSQNPRHKITKRGQNVTFRCDPISEHNRLYWYRQTLGQGPEFLTYFQNEAQLEKSRLLSDRFSAERPKGSFSTLEIQRTEQGDSAMYLCASRLTPGNEKLFFGSGTQLSVL.

The chain employs TRBV7-3 and TRBJ2-2; D not resolved. This CDR3 is 15 amino acids long. Trimming took 5 bases from V and 0 from J, leaving 10 bases between them. Germline values: CDR1 SGHTA, CDR2 FQGTGA. The CDR3 bases are TGTGCCAGCAGCCTGAGACCGGCGAACACCGGGGAGCTGTTTTTT. Translated: CASSLRPANTGELFF.

The rearrangement uses TRBV24-1 and TRBJ1-1, with no clear D. The CDR3 is 15 residues long. Trimming cost V 4 bases and J 4 bases, with 15 bases left between them. CDR1 KGHDR and CDR2 SFDVKD come from the germline V gene. The CDR3 sequence: CATSDPGGGSTEAFF. Written as DNA, the CDR3 is TGTGCCACCAGTGACCCCGGCGGAGGTAGCACTGAAGCTTTCTTT.

The chain combines TRBV6-5 with TRBJ2-7, with 7 bases identical to TRBD1. V lost 3 bases to trimming and J lost 5 bases; unmatched junction nucleotides: 4. The CDR3 has 13 amino acids. The germline CDR1 and CDR2 sequences are MNHEY and SVGAGI. CDR3 protein: CASSYDRANEQYF. The CDR3 nucleotides are TGTGCCAGCAGTTATGACAGGGCCAACGAGCAGTACTTC.

The chain combines TRBV5-1 with TRBJ2-5, with TRBD2 identical over 10 bases. The CDR3 runs 19 residues. The J segment lost 3 bases and the V segment lost 0 bases, leaving 14 bases of the junction unmatched. Germline-derived CDR1 and CDR2 are SGHRS and YFSETQ. This CDR3 reads CASSLGGGTSVSVKETQYF. The CDR3 region has the DNA TGCGCCAGCAGCTTGGGGGGAGGGACTAGCGTGTCTGTAAAAGAGACCCAGTACTTC.

The chain links TRBV19 to TRBJ1-2; 7 nucleotides align to TRBD1. The CDR3 spans 14 residues. Germline assignment: CDR1 LNHDA and CDR2 SQIVND (reference sequence). The V segment lost 5 bases and the J segment 7 bases; nucleotides outside the gene matches: 10. This chain's CDR3 is CASSLIGGVSGYTF. CDR3 DNA sequence: TGTGCCAGTAGTCTCATAGGGGGCGTGAGTGGCTACACCTTC.

V gene TRBV30 combines with J gene TRBJ1-6; D ambiguous. There are 17 residues in the CDR3. The V end was cut by 2 bases, the J end by 2 bases, with 16 bases between. Germline V gene sequence: CDR1 GTSNPN, CDR2 SVGIG (reference sequence). In nucleotides, the CDR3 is TGTGCCTGGAGTATCATCTTCTCCGTCCCCTATAATTCACCCCTCCACTTT. Translating gives CAWSIIFSVPYNSPLHF.

The chain couples TRBV29-1 to TRBJ2-1; 15 bases fit TRBD2. There are 15 residues in the CDR3. The trim removed 7 bases at V and 4 bases at J, leaving 5 bases unmatched. From germline, CDR1 is SQVTM and CDR2 ANQGSEA. For the CDR3, the DNA is TGCAGCGCCTCCGGGACTAGCGGGGGGTACAATGAGCAGTTCTTC. Amino acids: CSASGTSGGYNEQFF.

This clone was detected a few times. The chain combines TRBV3-1 (or the pseudogene TRBV3-2) with TRBJ2-7, with a weak D call TRBD1 (6 bases). The CDR3 covers 13 residues. Deletions cut 4 bases from V and 6 bases from J, with 13 bases between. Germline CDR1 reads LGHDT; CDR2 reads YNNKEL (reference sequence). CDR3 coding DNA: TGTGCCAGCAGCCGTGGACAGTCCCGCGAGCAGTACTTC. It is translated as CASSRGQSREQYF.

The V and J genes are TRBV19 and TRBJ2-1; D is ambiguous. CDR1 and CDR2 (germline): LNHDA, SQIVND (reference sequence). V was trimmed by 0 bases and J by 4 bases, leaving 16 bases between them. This CDR3 has 17 residues. Here the CDR3 reads CASSIDWGLKTYNEQFF. The DNA for the CDR3 is TGTGCCAGTAGTATAGATTGGGGTTTAAAGACTTACAATGAGCAGTTCTTC.

The chain links TRBV28 to TRBJ1-5; 9 nucleotides match TRBD1. The junction had 20 bases not matched to a gene; V was cut back by 3 bases and J by 2 bases. Per the germline V gene, CDR1 is MDHEN and CDR2 is SYDVKM. This CDR3 has 21 amino acids. This chain's CDR3 is CASSLDNGVGTGLVGNQPQHF. The CDR3 coding sequence is TGTGCCAGCAGTTTGGATAATGGGGTTGGGACAGGGTTAGTGGGCAATCAGCCCCAGCATTTT.

The chain joins TRBV3-1 (or the pseudogene TRBV3-2) to TRBJ1-2; 12 bases line up with TRBD1. Per germline, CDR1 LGHDT and CDR2 YNNKEL (reference sequence). CDR3 size: 15 residues. Trimming at V came to 4 bases and at J to 8 bases, leaving 8 bases not matched to a gene. Here the CDR3 reads CASSPGTGGAIGYTF. CDR3 bases: TGTGCCAGCAGCCCCGGGACAGGGGGCGCCATCGGCTACACCTTC.